This record looks at one T cell receptor (beta chain) sequence and its context. What it binds is unknown. The sample belongs to a study of cytomegalovirus exposure and HLA in healthy donors. Whole-study results and caveats: In a later analysis, HLA-associated TCR beta chains were more clonally expanded than equally common others. TCR beta chains numbering 164 were designated cytomegalovirus-associated. One later analysis reportedly identified an Asian-associated ancestry cluster that showed fewer N-insertions than the roughly 700-donor mean.

With V trimmed by 3 bases and J by 2 bases, 4 bases remained unmatched. CDR3 length equals 14 residues. Germline loops: CDR1 MDHEN, CDR2 SYDVKM. Donors were ostensibly healthy at sampling, although undocumented immune exposures were probable. Both 60 Vbeta primers and 13 Jbeta primers went into the PCR. Profiled with immunoSEQ multiplex PCR; TCRdb holds only in-frame clones, not every one. The sample has some 120,000 clones; around 74% are singletons. The TCR comes from a woman aged 45-60 years in good health and CMV-seropositive. The rearrangement uses TRBV28 and TRBJ2-7, with 7 nucleotides matching TRBD2. The sample was PBMCs. Here the CDR3 reads CASSFTREAYEQYF. CDR3 nucleotides: TGTGCCAGCAGTTTCACCCGGGAGGCCTACGAGCAGTACTTC. Filled out from reference TRBV28 and TRBJ2-7, the complete variable domain reads DVKVTQSSRYLVKRTGEKVFLECVQDMDHENMFWYRQDPGLGLRLIYFSYDVKMKEKGDIPEGYSVSREKKERFSLILESASTNQTSMYLCASSFTREAYEQYFGPGTRLTVT.